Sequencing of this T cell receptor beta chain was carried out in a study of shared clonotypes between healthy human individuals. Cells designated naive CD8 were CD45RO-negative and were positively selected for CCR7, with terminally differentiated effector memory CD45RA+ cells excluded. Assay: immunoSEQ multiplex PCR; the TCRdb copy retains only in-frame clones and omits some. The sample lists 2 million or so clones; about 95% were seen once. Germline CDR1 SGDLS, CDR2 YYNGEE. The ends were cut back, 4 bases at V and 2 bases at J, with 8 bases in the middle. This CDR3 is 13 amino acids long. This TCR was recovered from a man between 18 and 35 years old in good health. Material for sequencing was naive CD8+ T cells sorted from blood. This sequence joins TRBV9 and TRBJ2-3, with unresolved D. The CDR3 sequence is CASSNENTDTQYF. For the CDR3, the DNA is TGTGCCAGCAGCAATGAAAACACAGATACGCAGTATTTT.